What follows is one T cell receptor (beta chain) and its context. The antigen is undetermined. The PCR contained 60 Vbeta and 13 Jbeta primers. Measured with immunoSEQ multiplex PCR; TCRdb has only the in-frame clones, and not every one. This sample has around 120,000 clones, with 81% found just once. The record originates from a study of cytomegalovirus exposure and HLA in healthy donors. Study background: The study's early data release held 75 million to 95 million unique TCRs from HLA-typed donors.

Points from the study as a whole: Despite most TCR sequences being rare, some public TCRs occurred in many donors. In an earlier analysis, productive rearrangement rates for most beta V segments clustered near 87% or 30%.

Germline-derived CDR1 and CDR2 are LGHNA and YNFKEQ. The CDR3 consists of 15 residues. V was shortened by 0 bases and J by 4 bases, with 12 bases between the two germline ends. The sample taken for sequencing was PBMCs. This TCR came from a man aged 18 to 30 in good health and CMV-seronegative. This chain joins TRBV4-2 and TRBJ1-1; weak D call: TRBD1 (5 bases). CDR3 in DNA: TGTGCCAGCAGCCAAGAGGACACAGGCAGCACTGAAGCTTTCTTT. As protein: CASSQEDTGSTEAFF.